This TCR beta chain was profiled in a study of early T cells in non-severe SARS-CoV-2 infection. This clonotype was seen only a few times. TCRdb independently ran MiXCR on the 5' RACE reads; one entry per CDR3 protein. The sample includes 35,000 to 50,000 distinct CDR3 sequences, 20% to 25% of them seen just once. Germline V gives CDR1 MNHNY, CDR2 SVGAGI (reference sequence). The CDR3 runs to 13 residues. V lost 2 bases and J lost 5, with 9 bases in between. Sequences were derived from whole blood, sampled at baseline. The rearrangement uses TRBV6-6 and TRBJ2-5; no firm D call. This sequence was found in an adult who was a healthcare worker with PCR-confirmed SARS-CoV-2 infection or an uninfected control (not recorded which). CDR3 residues: CASSYAHPETQYF. CDR3 DNA sequence: TGTGCCAGCAGTTACGCTCACCCGGAGACCCAGTACTTC.